The T cell receptor beta chain under discussion was sequenced for a study of shared clonotypes between healthy human individuals. Germline CDR1 reads SGDLS; CDR2 reads YYNGEE. Trimming pared 0 bases from V and 3 bases from J, leaving 9 bases between. The CDR3 runs to 15 residues. The count of this clone is one. The assay used deep level. Genomic DNA from each subset was divided evenly over several immunoSEQ plates. As processed by the authors: Junction-only immunoSEQ data arrived without quality scores, meaning filtering differed. Measured with immunoSEQ multiplex PCR; TCRdb has only the in-frame clones, and not every one. V and J calls and clone size are given by that table; D and trimming were obtained from the DNA. The sample includes about 500,000 clones, 77% of them seen just once.

This chain links TRBV9 with TRBJ2-2; the D gene is possibly TRBD1 (5 bases). This clonotype originated in a woman between 40 and 50 years old in good health. Some clones in this sample may be carry-over from other donors' samples. The sequenced sample consisted of PBMCs. The CDR3 loop reads CASSVAGFDTGELFF. CDR3 DNA sequence: TGTGCCAGCAGCGTAGCAGGGTTCGACACCGGGGAGCTGTTTTTT.